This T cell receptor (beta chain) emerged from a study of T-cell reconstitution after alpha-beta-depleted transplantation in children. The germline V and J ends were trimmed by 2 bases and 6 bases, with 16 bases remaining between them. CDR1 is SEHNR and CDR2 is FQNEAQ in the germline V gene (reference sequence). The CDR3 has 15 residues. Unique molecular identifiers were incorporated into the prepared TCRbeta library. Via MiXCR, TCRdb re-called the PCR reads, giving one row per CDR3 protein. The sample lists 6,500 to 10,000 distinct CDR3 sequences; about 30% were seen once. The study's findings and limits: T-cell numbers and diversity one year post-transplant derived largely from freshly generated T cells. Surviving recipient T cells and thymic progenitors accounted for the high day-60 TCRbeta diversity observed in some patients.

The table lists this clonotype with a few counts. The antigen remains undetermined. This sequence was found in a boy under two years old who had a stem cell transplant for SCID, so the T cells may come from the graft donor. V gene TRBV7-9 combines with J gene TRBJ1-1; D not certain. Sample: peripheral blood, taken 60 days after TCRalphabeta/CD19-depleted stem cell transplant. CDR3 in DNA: TGTGCCAGCAGCTTAATTCAAGGTGTTCTCGCTGAAGCTTTCTTT. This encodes CASSLIQGVLAEAFF.